A single sample gave rise to the 13 T cell receptor beta chains below, sequenced in a study of patients and donors after allogeneic stem cell transplantation. TCRdb passed the RT-PCR reads through MiXCR, listing each CDR3 protein once. The repertoire holds about 960,000 distinct CDR3 sequences, with 15% to 20% as singletons. Source material: blood, either unsorted or a sorted T cell fraction (not recorded which). These receptors originate from a human donor who was either an allogeneic HSCT recipient or a stem cell or donor lymphocyte infusion donor (not recorded which). It is not recorded whose cells these are; they may come from a transplant donor.

V usage is TRBV12-5 and J usage is TRBJ2-1; D is undetermined. This CDR3 is built from 12 residues. The germline V and J ends were trimmed by 7 bases and 4 bases, with 8 bases remaining between them. Germline CDR1 and CDR2: LGHNT and FRNRAP. This chain's CDR3 is CASVSEYNEQFF. CDR3 bases: TGTGCTAGTGTGTCAGAGTACAATGAGCAGTTCTTC.

This clonotype has only a few counts. This chain links TRBV6-2 or TRBV6-3 with TRBJ2-3, with a tentative D call TRBD1 (6 bases). The CDR3 totals 14 residues. Germline V gene sequence: CDR1 MNHEY, CDR2 SVGEGT. V was cut by 7 bases and J by 2 bases, with 13 bases left in between. The CDR3 region is CASKTGHLTDTQYF. The CDR3 nucleotides read TGTGCCAGCAAAACGGGACACCTCACAGATACGCAGTATTTT.

This clonotype was counted between two and nine times. J is TRBJ1-3 and V is TRBV9; tentative D call: TRBD1 (5 bases). Trimming cost V 3 bases and J 0 bases, with 16 bases left between them. The CDR3 loop spans 17 amino acids. Germline V lookup: CDR1 SGDLS, CDR2 YYNGEE. This CDR3 reads CASSALGTAPSGNTIYF. The DNA of the CDR3 is TGTGCCAGCAGCGCACTAGGGACGGCGCCCTCTGGAAACACCATATATTTT.

This clonotype was seen a few times. This rearrangement joins TRBV20-1 to TRBJ2-1; perhaps TRBD2 as D (6 bases). There are 11 residues in the CDR3. Per germline, CDR1 DFQATT and CDR2 SNEGSKA (reference sequence). The CDR3, as DNA: TGCAGCGTCCCGGGGGACAATGAGCAGTTCTTC. It codes for CSVPGDNEQFF.

The chain is built from TRBV29-1 and TRBJ2-7; 7 bases are shared with TRBD1. The ends lost 4 bases at V and 6 bases at J; junction bases unmatched: 9. The CDR3 contains 13 residues. Germline V gives CDR1 SQVTM, CDR2 ANQGSEA. This CDR3 is CSVARGQSAEQYF. In nucleotides, the CDR3 is TGCAGCGTTGCAAGGGGACAGAGCGCCGAGCAGTACTTC.

J is TRBJ1-6 and V is TRBV3-1; a possible D gene is TRBD1 (6 bases). Between the trimmed V and J ends, which lost 1 base and 7 bases, there was a span of 14 bases. Germline V CDR1 and CDR2: LGHDT, YNNKEL (reference sequence). This CDR3 is built from 16 residues. The CDR3 spells CASSQGGGSGNSPLHF. CDR3 coding DNA: TGTGCCAGCAGCCAAGGGGGGGGCAGCGGGAATTCACCCCTCCACTTT.

This clonotype came up a few times. The rearrangement uses TRBV7-2 and TRBJ1-2; 7 bases map to TRBD1. The CDR3 length is 16 residues. The J segment lost 5 bases and the V segment lost 4 bases, leaving 13 bases of the junction unmatched. Germline values: CDR1 SGHTA, CDR2 FQGNSA. The CDR3 sequence is CASSSPRQGGSYGYTF. CDR3 in DNA: TGTGCCAGCAGCTCCCCCCGACAGGGAGGGTCGTATGGCTACACCTTC. Full variable domain (outside the CDR3, taken from reference TRBV7-2 and TRBJ1-2): GAGVSQSPSNKVTEKGKDVELRCDPISGHTALYWYRQSLGQGLEFLIYFQGNSAPDKSGLPSDRFSAERTGGSVSTLTIQRTQQEDSAVYLCASSSPRQGGSYGYTFGSGTRLTVV.

The chain has TRBV24-1 and TRBJ2-1, with D possibly TRBD1 on 6 matching bases. The CDR3 runs 15 residues. CDR1 is KGHDR, CDR2 SFDVKD, per germline. Trimming stripped 0 bases from V and 8 bases from J, with 13 bases between. The CDR3 DNA follows: TGTGCCACCAGTGATTTGGGACAGACTATCCATGAGCAGTTCTTC. Residues: CATSDLGQTIHEQFF.

In this sample, this clonotype turned up a few times. The V call is TRBV2, the J call TRBJ2-1; 8 bases map to TRBD1. The CDR3 extends over 12 amino acids. The J segment lost 7 bases and the V segment lost 10 bases, leaving 6 bases of the junction unmatched. Germline V lookup: CDR1 SNHLY, CDR2 FYNNEI. The CDR3 DNA sequence: TGTGCCACAGGACAGGGAGGTAATGAGCAGTTCTTC. This translates into CATGQGGNEQFF.

In its sample, this clonotype was seen many times. This chain uses TRBV7-6 with TRBJ1-5; D not certain. The CDR3 length is 13 residues. Germline V gene data show CDR1 as SGHVS and CDR2 as FNYEAQ. Trimming stripped 3 bases from V and 4 bases from J, with 7 bases between. CDR3 amino acids: CASSLDLNQPQHF. DNA of the CDR3: TGTGCCAGCAGCTTGGACCTTAATCAGCCCCAGCATTTT.

This clonotype was counted ten times or more. This chain uses TRBV25-1 with TRBJ2-1; the match to TRBD2 covers 8 bases. Germline trimming cut 5 bases from V and 0 bases from J; bases unmatched to any gene: 9. Germline assignment: CDR1 MGHDK and CDR2 SYGVNS. The CDR3 contains 17 residues. CDR3 nucleotide sequence: TGTGCCAGCAGTAGAGCGGGAGTCTTCCGCTCCTACAATGAGCAGTTCTTC. Translated: CASSRAGVFRSYNEQFF.

This clonotype turned up a few times. The rearrangement links TRBV6-4 to TRBJ2-3, with a tentative D call TRBD1 (5 bases). Germline CDR1 and CDR2: MRHNA and SNTAGT. With 2 bases removed from V and 5 bases from J, the gap between germline ends came to 8 bases. There are 13 residues in the CDR3. The CDR3 DNA sequence: TGTGCCAGCAGTGACGTCCAGGGAGATACGCAGTATTTT. Translated: CASSDVQGDTQYF.

This clonotype was seen a handful of times. V is TRBV6-2 or TRBV6-3 and J is TRBJ2-5; 11 bases match TRBD2. CDR3 size: 16 residues. Unmatched junction bases numbered 10, after V lost 5 bases and J lost 5 bases. CDR1 is MNHEY, CDR2 SVGEGT, per germline. The CDR3 sequence: CASSRRLAGIRETQYF. In nucleotides, the CDR3 is TGTGCCAGCAGTCGTCGACTAGCGGGAATACGCGAGACCCAGTACTTC.